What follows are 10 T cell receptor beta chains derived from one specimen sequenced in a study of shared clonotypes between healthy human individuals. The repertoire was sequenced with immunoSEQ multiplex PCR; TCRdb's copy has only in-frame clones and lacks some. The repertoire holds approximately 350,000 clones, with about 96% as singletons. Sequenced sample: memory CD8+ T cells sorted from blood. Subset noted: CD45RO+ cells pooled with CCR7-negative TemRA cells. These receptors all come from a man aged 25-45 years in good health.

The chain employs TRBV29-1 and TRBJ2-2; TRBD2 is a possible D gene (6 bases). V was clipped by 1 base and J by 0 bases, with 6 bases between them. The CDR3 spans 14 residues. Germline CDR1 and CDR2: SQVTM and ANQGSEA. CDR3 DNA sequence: TGCAGCGTTGAAGGACTAGCGAACACCGGGGAGCTGTTTTTT. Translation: CSVEGLANTGELFF.

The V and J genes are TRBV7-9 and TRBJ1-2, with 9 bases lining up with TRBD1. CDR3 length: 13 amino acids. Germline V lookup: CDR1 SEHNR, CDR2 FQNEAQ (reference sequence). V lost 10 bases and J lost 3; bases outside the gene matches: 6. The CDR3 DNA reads TGTGCCACACAGGGGGCGCGTGACTATGGCTACACCTTC. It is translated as CATQGARDYGYTF. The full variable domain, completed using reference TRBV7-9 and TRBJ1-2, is DTGVSQNPRHKITKRGQNVTFRCDPISEHNRLYWYRQTLGQGPEFLTYFQNEAQLEKSRLLSDRFSAERPKGSFSTLEIQRTEQGDSAMYLCATQGARDYGYTFGSGTRLTVV.

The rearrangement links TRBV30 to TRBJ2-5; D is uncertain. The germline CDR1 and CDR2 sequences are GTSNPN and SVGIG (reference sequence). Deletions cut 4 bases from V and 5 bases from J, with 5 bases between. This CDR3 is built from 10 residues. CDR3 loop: CAWKQETQYF. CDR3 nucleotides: TGTGCCTGGAAGCAGGAGACCCAGTACTTC.

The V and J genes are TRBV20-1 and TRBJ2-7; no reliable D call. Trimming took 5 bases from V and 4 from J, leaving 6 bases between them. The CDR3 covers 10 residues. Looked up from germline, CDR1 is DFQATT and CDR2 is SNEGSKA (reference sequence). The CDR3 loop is CSADDYEQYF. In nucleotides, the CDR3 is TGCAGTGCTGACGATTACGAGCAGTACTTC.

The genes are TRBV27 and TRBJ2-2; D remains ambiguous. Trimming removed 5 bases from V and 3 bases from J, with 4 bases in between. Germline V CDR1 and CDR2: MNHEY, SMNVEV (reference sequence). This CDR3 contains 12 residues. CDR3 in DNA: TGTGCCAGCAGTCCGCACACCGGGGAGCTGTTTTTT. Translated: CASSPHTGELFF.

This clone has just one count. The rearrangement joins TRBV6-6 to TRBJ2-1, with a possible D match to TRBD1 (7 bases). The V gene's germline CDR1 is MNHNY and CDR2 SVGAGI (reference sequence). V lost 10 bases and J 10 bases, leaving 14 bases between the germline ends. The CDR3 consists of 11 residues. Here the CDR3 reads CAIGRQGEQFF. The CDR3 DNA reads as TGTGCCATCGGGAGACAGGGCGAGCAGTTCTTC.

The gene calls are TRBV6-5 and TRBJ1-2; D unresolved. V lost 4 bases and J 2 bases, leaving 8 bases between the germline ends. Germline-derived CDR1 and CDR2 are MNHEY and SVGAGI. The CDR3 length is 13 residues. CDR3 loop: CASSFQENYGYTF. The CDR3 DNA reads TGTGCCAGCAGTTTTCAGGAGAACTATGGCTACACCTTC.

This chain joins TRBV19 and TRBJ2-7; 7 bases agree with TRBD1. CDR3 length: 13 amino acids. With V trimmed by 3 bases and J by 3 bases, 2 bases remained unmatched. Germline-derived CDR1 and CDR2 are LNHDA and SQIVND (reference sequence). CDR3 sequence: CASSMAGGYEQYF. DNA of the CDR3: TGTGCCAGTAGTATGGCAGGGGGCTACGAGCAGTACTTC.

The CDR3 loop is CASSRSSDFGETQYF. The CDR3 nucleotides are TGCGCCAGCAGCAGGTCTAGCGACTTCGGGGAGACGCAGTATTTT. The rearrangement joins TRBV5-1 to TRBJ2-3, with a weak D call TRBD2 (6 bases). The CDR3 is 15 residues long. Germline values: CDR1 SGHRS, CDR2 YFSETQ. Trimming removed 4 bases at V and 9 bases at J, with 21 bases between.

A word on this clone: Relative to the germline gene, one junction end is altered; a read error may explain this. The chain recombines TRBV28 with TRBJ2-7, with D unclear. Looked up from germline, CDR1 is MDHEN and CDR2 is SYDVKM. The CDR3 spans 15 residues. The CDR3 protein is CASTLTATVSYEQYF. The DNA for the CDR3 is TGTGCCAGCACTTTAACTGCCACAGTCTCCTACGAGCAGTACTTC.